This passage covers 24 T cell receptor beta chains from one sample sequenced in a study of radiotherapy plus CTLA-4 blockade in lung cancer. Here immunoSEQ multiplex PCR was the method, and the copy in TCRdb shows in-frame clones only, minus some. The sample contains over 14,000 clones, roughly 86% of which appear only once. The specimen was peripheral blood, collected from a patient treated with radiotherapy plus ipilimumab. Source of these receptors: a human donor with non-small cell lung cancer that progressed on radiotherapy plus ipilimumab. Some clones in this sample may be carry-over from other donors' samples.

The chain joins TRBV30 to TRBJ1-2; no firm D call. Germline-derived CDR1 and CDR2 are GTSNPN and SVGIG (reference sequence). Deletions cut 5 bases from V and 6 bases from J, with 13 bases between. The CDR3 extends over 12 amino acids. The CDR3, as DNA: TGTGCCTGGGCTCGAGATTACGATGGCTACACCTTC. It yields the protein CAWARDYDGYTF.

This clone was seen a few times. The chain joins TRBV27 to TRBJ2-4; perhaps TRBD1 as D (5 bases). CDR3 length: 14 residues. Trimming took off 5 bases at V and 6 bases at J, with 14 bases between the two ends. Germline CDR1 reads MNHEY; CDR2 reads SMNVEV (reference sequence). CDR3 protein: CASSNVRVANIQYF. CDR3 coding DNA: TGTGCCAGCAGTAACGTCAGGGTCGCAAACATTCAGTACTTC.

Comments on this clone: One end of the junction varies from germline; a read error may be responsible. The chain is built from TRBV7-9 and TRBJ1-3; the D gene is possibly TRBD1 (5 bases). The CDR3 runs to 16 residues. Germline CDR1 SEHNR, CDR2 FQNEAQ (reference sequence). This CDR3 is CAGSLGRGTGGNTIYF. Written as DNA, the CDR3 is TGTGCCGGCAGCTTAGGGCGGGGGACGGGTGGAAACACCATATATTTT.

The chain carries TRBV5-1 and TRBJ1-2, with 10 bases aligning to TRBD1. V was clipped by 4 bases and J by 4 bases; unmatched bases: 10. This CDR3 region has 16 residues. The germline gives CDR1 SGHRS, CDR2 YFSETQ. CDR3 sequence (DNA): TGCGCCAGCAGCGTCAATCCGGGACAGGGGAGCTATGGCTACACCTTC. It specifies CASSVNPGQGSYGYTF.

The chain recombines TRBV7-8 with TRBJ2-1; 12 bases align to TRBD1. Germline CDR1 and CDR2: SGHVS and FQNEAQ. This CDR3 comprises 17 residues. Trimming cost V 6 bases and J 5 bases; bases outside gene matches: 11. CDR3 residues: CASSQGDRGLWDNEQFF. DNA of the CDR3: TGTGCCAGCAGTCAGGGGGACAGGGGGCTTTGGGACAATGAGCAGTTCTTC.

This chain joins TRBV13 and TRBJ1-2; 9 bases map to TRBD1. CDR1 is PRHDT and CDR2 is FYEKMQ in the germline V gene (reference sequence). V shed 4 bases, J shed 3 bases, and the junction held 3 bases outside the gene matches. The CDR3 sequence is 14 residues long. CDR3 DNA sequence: TGTGCCAGCAGCTCGGACAGGGGACACTATGGCTACACCTTC. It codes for CASSSDRGHYGYTF.

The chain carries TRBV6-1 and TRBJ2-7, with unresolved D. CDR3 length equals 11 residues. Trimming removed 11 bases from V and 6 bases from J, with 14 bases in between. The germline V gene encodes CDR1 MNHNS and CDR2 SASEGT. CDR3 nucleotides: TGTGCCGCTGCGGTCGCGTCCGAGCAGTACTTC. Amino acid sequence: CAAAVASEQYF.

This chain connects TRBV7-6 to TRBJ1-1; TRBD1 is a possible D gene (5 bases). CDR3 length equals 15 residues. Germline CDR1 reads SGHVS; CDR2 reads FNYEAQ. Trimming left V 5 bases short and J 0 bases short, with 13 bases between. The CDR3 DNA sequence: TGTGCCAGCAGCCCCCAGGGCCATATGAACACTGAAGCTTTCTTT. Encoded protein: CASSPQGHMNTEAFF.

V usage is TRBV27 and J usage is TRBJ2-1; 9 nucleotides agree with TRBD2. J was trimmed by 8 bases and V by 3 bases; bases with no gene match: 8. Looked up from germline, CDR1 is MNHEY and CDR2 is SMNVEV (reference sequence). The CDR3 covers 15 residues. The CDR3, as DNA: TGTGCCAGCAGTTTTCGTGCTAGCGGGATGGATGAGCAGTTCTTC. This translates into CASSFRASGMDEQFF.

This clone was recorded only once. DNA of the CDR3: TGTGCCAGCAGTTTAAGGGGTGGTGAAGCTTTCTTT. This encodes CASSLRGGEAFF. The V and J genes are TRBV27 and TRBJ1-1; D is perhaps TRBD1 (5 bases). Germline V gene data show CDR1 as MNHEY and CDR2 as SMNVEV (reference sequence). The V end was cut by 2 bases, the J end by 7 bases, with 8 bases between. This CDR3 is built from 12 residues.

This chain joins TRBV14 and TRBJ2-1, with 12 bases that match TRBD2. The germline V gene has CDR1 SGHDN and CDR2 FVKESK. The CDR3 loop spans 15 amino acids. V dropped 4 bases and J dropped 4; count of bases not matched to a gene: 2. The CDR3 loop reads CASSRLAGAYNEQFF. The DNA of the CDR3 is TGTGCCAGCAGCCGACTAGCGGGGGCGTACAATGAGCAGTTCTTC.

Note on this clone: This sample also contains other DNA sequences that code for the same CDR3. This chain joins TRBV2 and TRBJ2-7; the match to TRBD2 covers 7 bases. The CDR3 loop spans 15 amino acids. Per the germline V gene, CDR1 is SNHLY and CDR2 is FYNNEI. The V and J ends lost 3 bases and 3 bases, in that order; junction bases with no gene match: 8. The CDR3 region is CASSDRLAENYEQYF. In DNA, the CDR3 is TGTGCCAGCAGTGATCGTCTAGCGGAGAACTACGAGCAGTACTTC.

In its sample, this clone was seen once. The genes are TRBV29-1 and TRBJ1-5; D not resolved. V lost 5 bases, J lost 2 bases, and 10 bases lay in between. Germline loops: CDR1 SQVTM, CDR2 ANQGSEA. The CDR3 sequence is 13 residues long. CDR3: CSVSGIGNQPQHF. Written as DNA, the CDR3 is TGCAGCGTTTCCGGGATCGGCAATCAGCCCCAGCATTTT.

CDR3 residues: CASSPAGGNTGELFF. The CDR3 bases are TGCGCCAGCAGCCCAGCGGGTGGGAACACCGGGGAGCTGTTTTTT. The chain links TRBV5-1 to TRBJ2-2; the D gene is possibly TRBD2 (6 bases). V was shortened by 4 bases and J by 1 base, with 11 bases between the two germline ends. The CDR3 extends over 15 amino acids. The V gene's germline CDR1 is SGHRS and CDR2 YFSETQ.

The chain's CDR3 is CASSPGQGGGRSYNEQFF. The DNA for the CDR3 is TGCGCCAGCAGCCCGGGACAGGGAGGAGGTAGATCCTACAATGAGCAGTTCTTC. The genes are TRBV5-1 and TRBJ2-1; 9 bases map to TRBD1. V shed 4 bases and J 1 base; nucleotides not matched to a gene: 12. Per germline, CDR1 SGHRS and CDR2 YFSETQ. This CDR3 comprises 18 residues.

The CDR3 region has the DNA TGTGCCAGCAGCGACTCCAGGGGGCTTGGGTATGGCTACACCTTC. Encoded protein: CASSDSRGLGYGYTF. V and J are TRBV9 and TRBJ1-2; 8 bases map to TRBD1. The length of the CDR3 is 15 residues. After removal of 3 bases from V and 5 bases from J, the junction contained 9 bases not matched to a gene. Germline V gene data show CDR1 as SGDLS and CDR2 as YYNGEE.

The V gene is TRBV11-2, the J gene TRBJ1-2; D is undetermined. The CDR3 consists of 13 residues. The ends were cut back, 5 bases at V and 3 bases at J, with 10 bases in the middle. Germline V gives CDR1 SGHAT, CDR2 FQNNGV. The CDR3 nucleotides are TGTGCCAGCAGCCCGAGGGTCGACTATGGCTACACCTTC. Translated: CASSPRVDYGYTF.

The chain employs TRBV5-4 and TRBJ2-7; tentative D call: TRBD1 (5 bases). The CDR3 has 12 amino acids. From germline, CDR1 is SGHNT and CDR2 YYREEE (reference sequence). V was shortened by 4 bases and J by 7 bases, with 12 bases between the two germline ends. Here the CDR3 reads CASSPQDSEQYF. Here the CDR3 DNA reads TGTGCCAGCAGCCCCCAAGACAGTGAGCAGTACTTC.

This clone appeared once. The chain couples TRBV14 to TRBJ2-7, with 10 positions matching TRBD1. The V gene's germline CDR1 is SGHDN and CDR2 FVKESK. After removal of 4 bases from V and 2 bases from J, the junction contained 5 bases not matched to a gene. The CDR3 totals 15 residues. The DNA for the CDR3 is TGTGCCAGCAGCCGGGGGGGACAGGGGACCTACGAGCAGTACTTC. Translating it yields CASSRGGQGTYEQYF.

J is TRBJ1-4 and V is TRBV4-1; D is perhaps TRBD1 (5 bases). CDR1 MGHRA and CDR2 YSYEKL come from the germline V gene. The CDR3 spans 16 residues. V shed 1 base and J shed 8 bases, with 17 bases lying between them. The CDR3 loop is CASSQGHGTDSEKLFF. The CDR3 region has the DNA TGCGCCAGCAGCCAAGGGCACGGGACTGACTCCGAAAAACTGTTTTTT.

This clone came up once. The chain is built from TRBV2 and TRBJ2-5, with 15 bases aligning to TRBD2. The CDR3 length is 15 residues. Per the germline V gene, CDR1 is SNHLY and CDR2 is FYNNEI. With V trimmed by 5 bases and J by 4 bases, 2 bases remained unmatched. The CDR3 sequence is CASSRGLAGGETQYF. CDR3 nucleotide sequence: TGTGCCAGCAGTCGGGGACTAGCGGGAGGAGAGACCCAGTACTTC.

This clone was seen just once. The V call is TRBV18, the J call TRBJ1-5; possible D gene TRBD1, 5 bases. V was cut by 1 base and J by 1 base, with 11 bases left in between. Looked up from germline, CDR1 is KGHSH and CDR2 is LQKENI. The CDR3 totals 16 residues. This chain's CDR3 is CASSPQAGLSNQPQHF. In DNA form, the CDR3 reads TGTGCCAGCTCACCACAAGCAGGGCTGAGCAATCAGCCCCAGCATTTT.

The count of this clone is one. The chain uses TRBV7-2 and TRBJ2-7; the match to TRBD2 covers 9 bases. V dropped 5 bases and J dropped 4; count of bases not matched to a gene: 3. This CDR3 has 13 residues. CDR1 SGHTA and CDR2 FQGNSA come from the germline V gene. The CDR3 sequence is CASSQTSGYEQYF. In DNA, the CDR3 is TGTGCCAGCAGCCAGACTAGCGGATACGAGCAGTACTTC.

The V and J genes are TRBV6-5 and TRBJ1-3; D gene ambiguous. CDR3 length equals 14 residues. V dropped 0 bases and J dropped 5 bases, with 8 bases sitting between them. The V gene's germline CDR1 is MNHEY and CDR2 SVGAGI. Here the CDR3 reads CASSYSPSRNTIYF. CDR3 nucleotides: TGTGCCAGCAGTTACTCTCCAAGCAGAAACACCATATATTTT.